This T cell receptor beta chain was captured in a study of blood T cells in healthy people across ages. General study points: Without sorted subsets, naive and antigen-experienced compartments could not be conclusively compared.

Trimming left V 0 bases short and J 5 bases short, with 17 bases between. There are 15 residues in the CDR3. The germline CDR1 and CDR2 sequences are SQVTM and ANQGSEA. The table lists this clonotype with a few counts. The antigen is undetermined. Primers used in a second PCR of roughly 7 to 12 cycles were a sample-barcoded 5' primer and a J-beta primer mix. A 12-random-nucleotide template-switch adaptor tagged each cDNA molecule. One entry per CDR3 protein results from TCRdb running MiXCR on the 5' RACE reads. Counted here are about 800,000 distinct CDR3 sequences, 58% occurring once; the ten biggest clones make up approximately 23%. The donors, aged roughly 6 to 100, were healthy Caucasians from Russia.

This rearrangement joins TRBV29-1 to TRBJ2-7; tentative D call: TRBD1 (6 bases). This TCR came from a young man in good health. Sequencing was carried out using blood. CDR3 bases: TGCAGCGTTGAAGATGTAGGGGCAGGGGTGAACGAGCAGTACTTC. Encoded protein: CSVEDVGAGVNEQYF.